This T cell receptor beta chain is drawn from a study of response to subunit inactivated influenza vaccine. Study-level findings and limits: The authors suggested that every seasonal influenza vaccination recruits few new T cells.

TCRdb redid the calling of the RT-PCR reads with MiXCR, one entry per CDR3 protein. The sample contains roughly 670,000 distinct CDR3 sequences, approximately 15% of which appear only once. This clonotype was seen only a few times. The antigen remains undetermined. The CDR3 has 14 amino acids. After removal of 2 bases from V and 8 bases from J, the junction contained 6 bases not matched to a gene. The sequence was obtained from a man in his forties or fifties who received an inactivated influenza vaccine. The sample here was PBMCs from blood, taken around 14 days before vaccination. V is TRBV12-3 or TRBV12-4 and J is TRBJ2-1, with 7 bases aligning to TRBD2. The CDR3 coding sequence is TGTGCCAGCAGTTTATTGGGGCTAGCGGATGAGCAGTTCTTC. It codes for CASSLLGLADEQFF.